The 18 T cell receptor beta chains below all came from one sample that was sequenced in a study of blood T cells in healthy people across ages. Primers used in a second PCR of about 7 to 11 cycles were a sample-barcoded 5' primer and a J-beta primer mix. TCRdb re-called the 5' RACE reads through MiXCR, storing one row per CDR3 protein. This sample has around 650,000 distinct CDR3 sequences; 40% to 50% occur once, and the top ten carry 25% to 35%. Material: blood. The receptors were gathered from a man older than 75 in good health.

The chain recombines TRBV6-5 with TRBJ2-5, with 15 bases aligning to TRBD2. This CDR3 contains 16 residues. V was clipped by 2 bases and J by 4 bases; unmatched bases: 2. In germline, CDR1 is MNHEY, CDR2 SVGAGI. The CDR3 sequence: CASSYRTSGGGETQYF. CDR3 DNA sequence: TGTGCCAGCAGTTACAGGACTAGCGGGGGGGGAGAGACCCAGTACTTC.

This clonotype was counted a few times. The V gene is TRBV12-3 or TRBV12-4, the J gene TRBJ2-4, with 7 bases lining up with TRBD2. The CDR3 is 16 residues long. J gave up 13 bases and V 2 bases, and 17 bases lay outside the gene matches. CDR3: CASSLIVGGAWNEQYF. The DNA for the CDR3 is TGTGCCAGCAGTTTAATTGTGGGAGGGGCCTGGAATGAGCAGTACTTC.

DNA for the CDR3: TGTGCCAGCAGCTCCGAATTACGACTAGCGGGGGGACAAGAGACCCAGTACTTC. This encodes CASSSELRLAGGQETQYF. V and J are TRBV11-2 and TRBJ2-5; 13 positions match TRBD2. The CDR3 has 18 amino acids. CDR1 is SGHAT, CDR2 FQNNGV, per germline. V shed 4 bases and J 2 bases; nucleotides not matched to a gene: 10.

This rearrangement joins TRBV7-9 to TRBJ1-3, with a tentative D call TRBD1 (5 bases). Trimming pared 2 bases from V and 7 bases from J, leaving 18 bases between. Per germline, CDR1 SEHNR and CDR2 FQNEAQ (reference sequence). This CDR3 region has 16 residues. The CDR3 DNA is TGTGCCAGCAGCTTATTACTTGGCCAGGGAGGCAACACCATATATTTT. Translated, it gives CASSLLLGQGGNTIYF.

The V call is TRBV29-1, the J call TRBJ2-5; perhaps TRBD2 as D (7 bases). V dropped 4 bases and J dropped 5 bases, with 17 bases sitting between them. The CDR3 consists of 14 residues. The germline CDR1 and CDR2 sequences are SQVTM and ANQGSEA. CDR3 DNA sequence: TGCAGCGTTGTGGGGGGGACATGGCGGGAGACCCAGTACTTC. Protein product: CSVVGGTWRETQYF.

V is TRBV28 and J is TRBJ2-3; TRBD1 might be the D (5 bases). V lost 3 bases, J lost 2 bases, and 15 bases lay in between. Germline V gives CDR1 MDHEN, CDR2 SYDVKM. This CDR3 comprises 16 residues. CDR3 residues: CASSFKSGIATDTQYF. As DNA, the CDR3 is TGTGCCAGCAGTTTTAAGTCAGGGATCGCCACAGATACGCAGTATTTT.

This clonotype was found once. The chain links TRBV14 to TRBJ1-2; the D gene is possibly TRBD1 (6 bases). The CDR3 is 13 amino acids. V was trimmed by 8 bases and J by 0 bases, leaving 10 bases between them. Germline lookup yields CDR1 SGHDN and CDR2 FVKESK. CDR3 DNA sequence: TGTGCCAGCCGGGGGGCGCCTAACTATGGCTACACCTTC. Amino acids: CASRGAPNYGYTF.

The rearrangement uses TRBV6-2 or TRBV6-3 and TRBJ2-7, with D perhaps assigned TRBD1 or TRBD2 (5 bases each). Germline assignment: CDR1 MNHEY and CDR2 SVGEGT. The V gene lost 10 bases and the J gene lost 4 bases, with 17 bases spanning the gap. The CDR3 is 13 residues long. CDR3 in amino acids: CATGLSGPYEQYF. The CDR3 nucleotides are TGTGCCACCGGCTTGTCGGGACCATACGAGCAGTACTTC.

The rearrangement joins TRBV5-1 to TRBJ1-1; weak D call: TRBD1 (5 bases). This CDR3 comprises 16 residues. The germline V gene has CDR1 SGHRS and CDR2 YFSETQ. V was cut by 1 base and J by 0 bases, with 13 bases left in between. The CDR3 nucleotides are TGCGCCAGCAGCTTGAGACAGAATAGCATGAACACTGAAGCTTTCTTT. This sequence encodes CASSLRQNSMNTEAFF.

The CDR3 region is CASAPSQGNTEAFF. The CDR3 DNA is TGTGCTAGTGCCCCCTCGCAGGGGAACACTGAAGCTTTCTTT. The genes are TRBV12-5 and TRBJ1-1; possible D gene TRBD1, 5 bases. CDR3 length: 14 residues. CDR1 LGHNT and CDR2 FRNRAP come from the germline V gene. Trimming took off 7 bases at V and 1 base at J, with 13 bases between the two ends.

This clonotype was picked up a small number of times. The chain carries TRBV4-3 and TRBJ2-1; D possibly uses TRBD1 or TRBD2 (5 bases each). The germline V gene encodes CDR1 LGHNA and CDR2 YSLEER. The ends were cut back, 5 bases at V and 15 bases at J, with 14 bases in the middle. The CDR3 totals 11 residues. Here the CDR3 DNA reads TGCGCCAGCAGCACCCCGGGGCGGCTGTTCTTC. The encoded protein is CASSTPGRLFF.

This clonotype appeared a few times. The chain couples TRBV6-2 or TRBV6-3 to TRBJ2-5; tentative D call: TRBD1 (5 bases). V shed 3 bases and J shed 3 bases, with 8 bases lying between them. The CDR3 has 13 residues. Per germline, CDR1 MNHEY and CDR2 SVGEGT. The CDR3 protein is CASSYVREETQYF. In DNA form, the CDR3 reads TGTGCCAGCAGTTATGTCAGGGAAGAGACCCAGTACTTC.

This clonotype has only a few counts. The rearrangement uses TRBV6-2 or TRBV6-3 and TRBJ1-2, with 11 bases that match TRBD1. V trimming: 5 bases; J trimming: 3 bases; junction bases outside the gene matches: 5. The CDR3 has 15 residues. In germline, CDR1 is MNHEY, CDR2 SVGEGT. The CDR3 DNA is TGTGCCAGCAGTGAGGACAGGGGGCGCGACTATGGCTACACCTTC. Encoded protein: CASSEDRGRDYGYTF.

J is TRBJ2-3 and V is TRBV20-1; no firm D call. Trimming took 2 bases from V and 4 from J, leaving 10 bases between them. Germline V gives CDR1 DFQATT, CDR2 SNEGSKA (reference sequence). This CDR3 is built from 13 residues. The CDR3 loop is CSARPYHPDTQYF. The CDR3 region has the DNA TGCAGTGCTAGACCCTACCACCCAGATACGCAGTATTTT.

V is TRBV5-1 and J is TRBJ2-3, with a weak D call TRBD2 (7 bases). The CDR3 runs 15 residues. V was pared by 4 bases and J by 1 base, with 13 bases between. Per germline, CDR1 SGHRS and CDR2 YFSETQ. The CDR3 region has the DNA TGCGCCAGCAGCAAGGGGGGGGCAGGCACAGATACGCAGTATTTT. It is translated as CASSKGGAGTDTQYF.

This chain connects TRBV7-2 to TRBJ2-1; 11 bases map to TRBD2. The germline V gene has CDR1 SGHTA and CDR2 FQGNSA. V dropped 5 bases and J dropped 9; count of bases not matched to a gene: 15. CDR3 size: 17 residues. CDR3 DNA: TGTGCCAGCAGCCCCCAGGGGTTAGCGGGAGGGCGGGGTGAGCAGTTCTTC. Amino acid sequence: CASSPQGLAGGRGEQFF.

V usage is TRBV6-1 and J usage is TRBJ2-7; possibly TRBD1 or TRBD2 for D (5 bases each). V was trimmed by 6 bases and J by 0 bases, leaving 12 bases between them. The CDR3 consists of 14 residues. In germline, CDR1 is MNHNS, CDR2 SASEGT. CDR3 amino acids: CASSGTIYSYEQYF. Here the CDR3 DNA reads TGTGCCAGCAGCGGGACCATTTACTCCTACGAGCAGTACTTC.

Turning to this clonotype: A much larger clone is a single base away; this may be a read error. The V call is TRBV3-1, the J call TRBJ1-1; D ambiguous. The germline V gene has CDR1 LGHDT and CDR2 YNNKEL (reference sequence). This CDR3 contains 14 residues. V dropped 3 bases and J dropped 6 bases, with 14 bases sitting between them. The CDR3 reads CASSQRGQEAEAFF. The DNA for the CDR3 is TGTGCCAGCAGCCAGAGAGGGCAGGAAGCTGAAGCTTTCTTT. The whole variable domain, filled in from reference TRBV3-1 and TRBJ1-1, reads DTAVSQTPKYLVTQMGNDKSIKCEQNLGHDTMYWYKQDSKKFLKIMFSYNNKELIINETVPNRFSPKSPDKAHLNLHINSLELGDSAVYFCASSQRGQEAEAFFGQGTRLTVV.